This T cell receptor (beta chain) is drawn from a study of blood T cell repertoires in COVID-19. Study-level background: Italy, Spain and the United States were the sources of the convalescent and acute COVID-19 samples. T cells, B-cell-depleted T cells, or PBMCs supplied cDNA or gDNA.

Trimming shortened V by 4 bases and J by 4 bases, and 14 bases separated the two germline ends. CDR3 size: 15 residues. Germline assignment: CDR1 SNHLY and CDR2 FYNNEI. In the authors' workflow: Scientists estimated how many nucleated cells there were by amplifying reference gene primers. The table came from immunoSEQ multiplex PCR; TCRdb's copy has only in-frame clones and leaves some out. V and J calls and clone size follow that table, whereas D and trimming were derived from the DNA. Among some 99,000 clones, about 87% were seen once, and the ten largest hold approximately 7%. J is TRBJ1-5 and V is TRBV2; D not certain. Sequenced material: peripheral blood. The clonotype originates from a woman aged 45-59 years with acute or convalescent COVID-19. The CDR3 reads CASSVSGSQNQPQHF. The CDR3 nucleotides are TGTGCCAGCAGTGTATCCGGGTCGCAAAATCAGCCCCAGCATTTT. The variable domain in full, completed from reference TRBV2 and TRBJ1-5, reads EPEVTQTPSHQVTQMGQEVILRCVPISNHLYFYWYRQILGQKVEFLVSFYNNEISEKSEIFDDQFSVERPDGSNFTLKIRSTKLEDSAMYFCASSVSGSQNQPQHFGDGTRLSIL.